These 21 T cell receptor beta chains originate from one sample sequenced in a study of T cells in Graves' hyperthyroidism and ophthalmopathy. TCR beta CDR3 regions were amplified from RNA. When the TCR CDR3 underwent first-round RT-PCR, the HTBI primer set was used. MiXCR, applied by TCRdb to the multiplex PCR reads, yields one record per CDR3 protein. The table includes about 720,000 distinct CDR3 sequences, approximately 16% detected once. Sequencing input: blood. The receptor set was obtained from a man aged 18-30 years with Graves' hyperthyroidism.

The table lists this clonotype with many counts. The chain has TRBV6-1 and TRBJ2-2, with D perhaps being TRBD1 or TRBD2 (5 bases each). V shed 4 bases and J shed 3 bases, with 21 bases lying between them. Germline loops: CDR1 MNHNS, CDR2 SASEGT. The CDR3 consists of 18 residues. The CDR3 sequence: CASSGGTNTSYHTGELFF. As DNA, the CDR3 is TGTGCCAGCAGTGGGGGGACGAACACGTCTTACCACACCGGGGAGCTGTTTTTT.

The chain carries TRBV2 and TRBJ1-2, with D tentatively TRBD1 (6 bases). The CDR3 length is 13 residues. Germline V CDR1 and CDR2: SNHLY, FYNNEI. Deletions cut 6 bases from V and 5 bases from J, with 13 bases between. CDR3 residues: CASRGGEGYGYTF. For the CDR3, the DNA is TGTGCCAGCAGAGGGGGAGAAGGATATGGCTACACCTTC.

The rearrangement uses TRBV30 and TRBJ2-2; 7 bases align to TRBD2. The CDR3 sequence is 14 residues long. V lost 4 bases and J lost 4; bases outside the gene matches: 6. In germline, CDR1 is GTSNPN, CDR2 SVGIG (reference sequence). CDR3 nucleotides: TGTGCCTGGACTAGCGGACCTCTCACCGGGGAGCTGTTTTTT. Translation: CAWTSGPLTGELFF.

This chain uses TRBV20-1 with TRBJ1-6; TRBD1 might be the D (5 bases). From germline, CDR1 is DFQATT and CDR2 SNEGSKA (reference sequence). With 4 bases removed from V and 7 bases from J, the gap between germline ends came to 17 bases. The CDR3 consists of 15 residues. For the CDR3, the DNA is TGCAGTGCTAATCCGGGACTGGAGGCGAATTCACCCCTCCACTTT. Translation gives CSANPGLEANSPLHF.

This clonotype was seen ten or more times. This sequence joins TRBV5-6 and TRBJ2-5; D perhaps matches TRBD2 (6 bases). Trimming took off 6 bases at V and 6 bases at J, with 18 bases between the two ends. This CDR3 is 14 amino acids long. From germline, CDR1 is SGHDT and CDR2 YYEEEE. The CDR3: CASTNGLLGKTQYF. The CDR3 region has the DNA TGTGCCAGCACCAATGGACTATTAGGAAAGACCCAGTACTTC. Full variable domain (rest looked up from reference TRBV5-6 and TRBJ2-5): DAGVTQSPTHLIKTRGQQVTLRCSPKSGHDTVSWYQQALGQGPQFIFQYYEEEERQRGNFPDRFSGHQFPNYSSELNVNALLLGDSALYLCASTNGLLGKTQYFGPGTRLLVL.

This clonotype was seen ten or more times. The J gene is TRBJ1-5, the V gene TRBV12-3 or TRBV12-4; D is perhaps TRBD1 (6 bases). The CDR3 spans 12 residues. The germline V and J ends were trimmed by 7 bases and 6 bases, with 10 bases remaining between them. The CDR3 here is CASKLGGQPQHF. CDR3 DNA sequence: TGTGCCAGCAAGTTAGGGGGTCAGCCCCAGCATTTT.

At least ten counts were recorded for this clonotype. The chain employs TRBV18 and TRBJ2-7, with D possibly TRBD2 on 6 matching bases. The CDR3 is made up of 14 amino acids. With 3 bases removed from V and 9 bases from J, the gap between germline ends came to 18 bases. Germline V lookup: CDR1 KGHSH, CDR2 LQKENI. This CDR3 is CASSPGTPGAGQYF. The CDR3 DNA sequence: TGTGCCAGCTCACCCGGGACTCCCGGAGCGGGGCAGTACTTC.

This sequence joins TRBV5-1 and TRBJ2-7; 15 nucleotides align to TRBD2. CDR1 is SGHRS, CDR2 YFSETQ, per germline. This CDR3 has 16 amino acids. V shed 3 bases and J 3 bases; nucleotides not matched to a gene: 4. CDR3 nucleotides: TGCGCCAGCAGCTGGGGGACTAGCGGGAGGAACTACGAGCAGTACTTC. It yields the protein CASSWGTSGRNYEQYF.

The chain recombines TRBV20-1 with TRBJ2-7, with unresolved D. The V gene's germline CDR1 is DFQATT and CDR2 SNEGSKA (reference sequence). Trimming pared 3 bases from V and 8 bases from J, leaving 14 bases between. This CDR3 has 12 amino acids. CDR3 loop: CSASEVSYKQYF. As DNA, the CDR3 is TGCAGTGCTAGCGAGGTCTCGTACAAGCAGTACTTC.

The chain uses TRBV10-3 and TRBJ2-3; TRBD1 matches 8 bases. V lost 3 bases to trimming and J lost 2 bases; unmatched junction nucleotides: 10. The CDR3 totals 17 residues. Germline assignment: CDR1 ENHRY and CDR2 SYGVKD. The CDR3 loop reads CAISETETGELTDTQYF. The CDR3 nucleotides are TGTGCCATCAGTGAAACGGAGACAGGGGAACTCACAGATACGCAGTATTTT.

The chain recombines TRBV20-1 with TRBJ2-3; D may be TRBD1 (6 bases). Germline CDR1 and CDR2: DFQATT and SNEGSKA (reference sequence). CDR3 length equals 15 residues. V lost 0 bases to trimming and J lost 2 bases, with 12 bases between them. The CDR3 sequence is CSARDSGQFTDTQYF. CDR3 DNA: TGCAGTGCTAGAGATTCCGGACAGTTCACAGATACGCAGTATTTT.

The chain recombines TRBV5-1 with TRBJ1-1; D not resolved. The germline V and J ends were trimmed by 0 bases and 3 bases, with 18 bases remaining between them. This CDR3 region has 17 residues. Germline CDR1 is SGHRS and CDR2 is YFSETQ. CDR3 residues: CASSLGPRTAGDTEAFF. The CDR3 DNA reads as TGCGCCAGCAGCTTGGGGCCAAGGACTGCTGGGGACACTGAAGCTTTCTTT.

This clonotype occurred many times. The chain couples TRBV28 to TRBJ2-7; perhaps TRBD2 as D (6 bases). CDR1 is MDHEN, CDR2 SYDVKM, per germline. V was pared by 3 bases and J by 6 bases, with 12 bases between. This CDR3 spans 13 amino acids. The CDR3 DNA is TGTGCCAGCAGTTTGGGGGGAAAGGGCGAGCAGTACTTC. Residues: CASSLGGKGEQYF.

In this sample, this clonotype turned up many times. This sequence joins TRBV29-1 and TRBJ2-1, with a tentative D call TRBD2 (6 bases). The germline CDR1 and CDR2 sequences are SQVTM and ANQGSEA. The V and J ends lost 7 bases and 5 bases respectively, with 12 bases between them. CDR3 length equals 12 residues. For the CDR3, the DNA is TGCAGCGCCGGGAGTAGGAACAATGAGCAGTTCTTC. Translating gives CSAGSRNNEQFF.

This chain joins TRBV9 and TRBJ2-3; 10 nucleotides align to TRBD2. From germline, CDR1 is SGDLS and CDR2 YYNGEE. The CDR3 length is 16 residues. The V segment lost 4 bases and the J segment 6 bases; nucleotides outside the gene matches: 11. CDR3 sequence (DNA): TGTGCCAGCAGCCAGAGGGTAGCGGGAGGTTCGGATACGCAGTATTTT. It codes for CASSQRVAGGSDTQYF. Filled out from reference TRBV9 and TRBJ2-3, the complete variable domain reads DSGVTQTPKHLITATGQRVTLRCSPRSGDLSVYWYQQSLDQGLQFLIQYYNGEERAKGNILERFSAQQFPDLHSELNLSSLELGDSALYFCASSQRVAGGSDTQYFGPGTRLTVL.

The V gene is TRBV3-2, the J gene TRBJ1-1. TRBV3-2 is a pseudogene locus. The CDR3 loop spans 15 amino acids. CDR3 region: CASSQVLGIDTEAFF. The DNA for the CDR3 is TGTGCCAGCAGCCAAGTGCTAGGGATTGACACTGAAGCTTTCTTT.

This clonotype was seen a few times. This chain uses TRBV2 with TRBJ2-5; D is possibly TRBD2 (5 bases). In germline, CDR1 is SNHLY, CDR2 FYNNEI. CDR3 length equals 13 residues. The V gene lost 8 bases and the J gene lost 5 bases, with 15 bases spanning the gap. The CDR3 DNA follows: TGTGCCAGCCCGCCAGTGGAGGCTGAGACCCAGTACTTC. This translates into CASPPVEAETQYF. Full variable domain (rest looked up from reference TRBV2 and TRBJ2-5): EPEVTQTPSHQVTQMGQEVILRCVPISNHLYFYWYRQILGQKVEFLVSFYNNEISEKSEIFDDQFSVERPDGSNFTLKIRSTKLEDSAMYFCASPPVEAETQYFGPGTRLLVL.

The chain employs TRBV2 and TRBJ2-5, with D uncertain. CDR1 is SNHLY and CDR2 is FYNNEI in the germline V gene. The ends were cut back, 6 bases at V and 1 base at J, with 6 bases in the middle. CDR3 length: 12 residues. The CDR3 DNA follows: TGTGCCAGCAGACAGATCCAAGAGACCCAGTACTTC. Encoded protein: CASRQIQETQYF.

The chain carries TRBV15 and TRBJ2-1; maybe TRBD2 (6 bases). CDR3 length: 17 residues. V was trimmed by 1 base and J by 4 bases, leaving 17 bases between them. The germline CDR1 and CDR2 sequences are LNHNV and YYDKDF (reference sequence). The CDR3: CATSRGRGAGNYNEQFF. In DNA form, the CDR3 reads TGTGCCACCAGCAGAGGTCGCGGGGCTGGAAATTACAATGAGCAGTTCTTC.

This clonotype showed up many times. The chain couples TRBV30 to TRBJ1-1; no firm D call. Trimming pared 2 bases from V and 4 bases from J, leaving 8 bases between. The CDR3 runs 12 residues. Germline V gene sequence: CDR1 GTSNPN, CDR2 SVGIG (reference sequence). CDR3 bases: TGTGCCTGGAGTACAAGGGTCACTGAAGCTTTCTTT. This gives the protein CAWSTRVTEAFF.

Ten or more counts support this clonotype. The genes are TRBV28 and TRBJ2-3; 12 bases are a match to TRBD2. This CDR3 is built from 14 residues. Germline CDR1 MDHEN, CDR2 SYDVKM. Germline trimming cut 7 bases from V and 6 bases from J; bases unmatched to any gene: 5. The CDR3 region is CASTLAGGMDTQYF. The CDR3 nucleotides are TGTGCCAGCACTCTAGCGGGAGGGATGGATACGCAGTATTTT.